The 16 T cell receptor beta chains below all came from one sample that was sequenced in a study of technical replicates of blood from a few donors. TCRdb keeps only in-frame clones here, not all; method: immunoSEQ multiplex PCR. The data show over 50,000 clones, with around 90% seen just once and under 6.5% held by the top ten. Source material: PBMCs. Source of these receptors: a human donor in good health. Some clones in this sample may be carry-over from other donors' samples.

The chain has TRBV23-1 and TRBJ2-4, with D possibly being TRBD2 (7 bases). TRBV23-1 is reported as an ORF; its role is uncertain. The germline V and J ends were trimmed by 2 bases and 2 bases, with 19 bases remaining between them. The CDR3 length is 18 residues. CDR3 sequence: CASSQVGGGRWTKNIQYF. CDR3 nucleotide sequence: TGCGCCAGCAGTCAAGTTGGGGGGGGCCGGTGGACCAAAAACATTCAGTACTTC.

The chain employs TRBV19 and TRBJ1-1; 10 bases are shared with TRBD1. CDR3 length: 13 residues. The germline V gene encodes CDR1 LNHDA and CDR2 SQIVND (reference sequence). The V segment lost 6 bases and the J segment 4 bases; nucleotides outside the gene matches: 2. CDR3 DNA sequence: TGTGCCAGTAGGGGGGACAGGGGCACTGAAGCTTTCTTT. Protein: CASRGDRGTEAFF.

The chain links TRBV5-1 to TRBJ2-7; D gene uncertain. In germline, CDR1 is SGHRS, CDR2 YFSETQ. This CDR3 has 16 residues. V was shortened by 0 bases and J by 2 bases, with 15 bases between the two germline ends. The DNA for the CDR3 is TGCGCCAGCAGCTTGGATGCGGCCTCGAGGCCCTACGAGCAGTACTTC. As protein: CASSLDAASRPYEQYF.

The rearrangement uses TRBV6-1 and TRBJ1-2; the D gene is possibly TRBD1 (5 bases). V lost 1 base, J lost 3 bases, and 12 bases lay in between. The germline V gene has CDR1 MNHNS and CDR2 SASEGT. This CDR3 comprises 15 residues. The CDR3 here is CASSEGAGRDYGYTF. In DNA form, the CDR3 reads TGTGCCAGCAGTGAAGGGGCAGGGAGGGACTATGGCTACACCTTC.

The V gene is TRBV5-1, the J gene TRBJ1-3; the D gene is possibly TRBD1 (6 bases). The CDR3 has 14 amino acids. CDR1 and CDR2 from the germline V gene are SGHRS and YFSETQ. V was clipped by 7 bases and J by 0 bases, with 11 bases between them. The CDR3 bases are TGCGCCAGCTCGGACAGCCCCTCTGGAAACACCATATATTTT. It yields the protein CASSDSPSGNTIYF.

The chain recombines TRBV6-5 with TRBJ1-1; no reliable D call. Germline-derived CDR1 and CDR2 are MNHEY and SVGAGI. V was pared by 7 bases and J by 1 base, with 7 bases between. The CDR3 totals 12 residues. The CDR3 sequence: CASKHANTEAFF. As DNA, the CDR3 is TGTGCCAGCAAACACGCGAACACTGAAGCTTTCTTT.

J is TRBJ2-1 and V is TRBV11-2; 9 bases map to TRBD2. The length of the CDR3 is 15 residues. Germline V gives CDR1 SGHAT, CDR2 FQNNGV. With 5 bases clipped from V and 8 bases from J, the junction kept 10 bases outside the gene matches. The CDR3 here is CASSLGLASRHEQFF. DNA for the CDR3: TGTGCCAGCAGCCTGGGACTAGCATCTAGGCATGAGCAGTTCTTC.

This clone was detected a few times. This chain connects TRBV11-1 to TRBJ1-1; unclear D gene. The germline V and J ends were trimmed by 5 bases and 3 bases, with 10 bases remaining between them. Germline V gives CDR1 SGHAT, CDR2 FQDESV (reference sequence). The CDR3 runs to 13 residues. In DNA form, the CDR3 reads TGTGCCAGCAGCAACCCCCCGGACACTGAAGCTTTCTTT. It yields the protein CASSNPPDTEAFF.

The chain employs TRBV5-6 and TRBJ2-3, with 8 bases matching TRBD1. The junction had 2 bases not matched to a gene; V was cut back by 2 bases and J by 0 bases. Germline V CDR1 and CDR2: SGHDT, YYEEEE. This CDR3 contains 15 residues. The chain's CDR3 is CASSFRGLSTDTQYF. CDR3 nucleotides: TGTGCCAGCAGCTTCAGGGGGCTTAGCACAGATACGCAGTATTTT.

The chain is built from TRBV10-3 and TRBJ2-2, with 8 bases that match TRBD2. The CDR3 runs to 15 residues. The V gene end was trimmed by 4 bases and the J gene end by 1 base; junction bases not matched to a gene: 2. Per the germline V gene, CDR1 is ENHRY and CDR2 is SYGVKD. The CDR3 loop is CAISGSGGNTGELFF. The CDR3 bases are TGTGCCATCAGTGGGAGCGGGGGGAACACCGGGGAGCTGTTTTTT.

The V and J genes are TRBV6-1 and TRBJ2-7; D perhaps matches TRBD1 (6 bases). The V end lost 1 base, the J end lost 2 bases, and 12 bases lay between the germline ends. Germline CDR1 is MNHNS and CDR2 is SASEGT. The CDR3 is 15 amino acids. Here the CDR3 DNA reads TGTGCCAGCAGTGAAGACAGGGCAGGCCCCTACGAGCAGTACTTC. This codes for CASSEDRAGPYEQYF.

This chain links TRBV21-1 with TRBJ2-7; the table calls TRBD1, which could not be checked here. TRBV21-1 is shown as a pseudogene. This CDR3 comprises 14 residues. The DNA of the CDR3 is TGTGCCAGCAGCACCAGGGGCTTGTGGGACGAGCAGTACTTC. Protein sequence: CASSTRGLWDEQYF.

This clone was counted between two and nine times. The gene calls are TRBV7-9 and TRBJ2-3, with 7 bases that match TRBD1. V was pared by 5 bases and J by 5 bases, with 10 bases of the junction left unmatched. This CDR3 spans 15 amino acids. Per the germline V gene, CDR1 is SEHNR and CDR2 is FQNEAQ (reference sequence). This CDR3 reads CASSLTGAGKDTQYF. The DNA of the CDR3 is TGTGCCAGCAGCCTCACAGGGGCCGGTAAAGATACGCAGTATTTT.

The rearrangement links TRBV19 to TRBJ1-6; tentatively, D is TRBD1 (6 bases). Germline lookup yields CDR1 LNHDA and CDR2 SQIVND (reference sequence). The CDR3 runs to 14 residues. Trimming left V 4 bases short and J 9 bases short, with 13 bases between. The CDR3 DNA reads TGTGCCAGTAGTAGCACAGGGTTCGGTTCACCCCTCCACTTT. Translated, it gives CASSSTGFGSPLHF.

The table lists this clone with a few counts. The chain couples TRBV4-1 to TRBJ1-2, with TRBD1 matching over 9 bases. V trimming: 4 bases; J trimming: 4 bases; junction bases outside the gene matches: 7. The CDR3 covers 15 residues. In germline, CDR1 is MGHRA, CDR2 YSYEKL. CDR3 sequence: CASSRLLTGGYGYTF. The CDR3 DNA reads TGCGCCAGCAGCCGGCTTCTGACAGGGGGCTATGGCTACACCTTC.

The chain combines TRBV7-9 with TRBJ1-2; a weak D match, TRBD1 (5 bases). Germline CDR1 is SEHNR and CDR2 is FQNEAQ (reference sequence). This CDR3 spans 16 amino acids. The ends were cut back, 0 bases at V and 4 bases at J, with 15 bases in the middle. CDR3: CASSLATSGRAYGYTF. In nucleotides, the CDR3 is TGTGCCAGCAGCTTAGCGACATCGGGCAGGGCCTATGGCTACACCTTC.